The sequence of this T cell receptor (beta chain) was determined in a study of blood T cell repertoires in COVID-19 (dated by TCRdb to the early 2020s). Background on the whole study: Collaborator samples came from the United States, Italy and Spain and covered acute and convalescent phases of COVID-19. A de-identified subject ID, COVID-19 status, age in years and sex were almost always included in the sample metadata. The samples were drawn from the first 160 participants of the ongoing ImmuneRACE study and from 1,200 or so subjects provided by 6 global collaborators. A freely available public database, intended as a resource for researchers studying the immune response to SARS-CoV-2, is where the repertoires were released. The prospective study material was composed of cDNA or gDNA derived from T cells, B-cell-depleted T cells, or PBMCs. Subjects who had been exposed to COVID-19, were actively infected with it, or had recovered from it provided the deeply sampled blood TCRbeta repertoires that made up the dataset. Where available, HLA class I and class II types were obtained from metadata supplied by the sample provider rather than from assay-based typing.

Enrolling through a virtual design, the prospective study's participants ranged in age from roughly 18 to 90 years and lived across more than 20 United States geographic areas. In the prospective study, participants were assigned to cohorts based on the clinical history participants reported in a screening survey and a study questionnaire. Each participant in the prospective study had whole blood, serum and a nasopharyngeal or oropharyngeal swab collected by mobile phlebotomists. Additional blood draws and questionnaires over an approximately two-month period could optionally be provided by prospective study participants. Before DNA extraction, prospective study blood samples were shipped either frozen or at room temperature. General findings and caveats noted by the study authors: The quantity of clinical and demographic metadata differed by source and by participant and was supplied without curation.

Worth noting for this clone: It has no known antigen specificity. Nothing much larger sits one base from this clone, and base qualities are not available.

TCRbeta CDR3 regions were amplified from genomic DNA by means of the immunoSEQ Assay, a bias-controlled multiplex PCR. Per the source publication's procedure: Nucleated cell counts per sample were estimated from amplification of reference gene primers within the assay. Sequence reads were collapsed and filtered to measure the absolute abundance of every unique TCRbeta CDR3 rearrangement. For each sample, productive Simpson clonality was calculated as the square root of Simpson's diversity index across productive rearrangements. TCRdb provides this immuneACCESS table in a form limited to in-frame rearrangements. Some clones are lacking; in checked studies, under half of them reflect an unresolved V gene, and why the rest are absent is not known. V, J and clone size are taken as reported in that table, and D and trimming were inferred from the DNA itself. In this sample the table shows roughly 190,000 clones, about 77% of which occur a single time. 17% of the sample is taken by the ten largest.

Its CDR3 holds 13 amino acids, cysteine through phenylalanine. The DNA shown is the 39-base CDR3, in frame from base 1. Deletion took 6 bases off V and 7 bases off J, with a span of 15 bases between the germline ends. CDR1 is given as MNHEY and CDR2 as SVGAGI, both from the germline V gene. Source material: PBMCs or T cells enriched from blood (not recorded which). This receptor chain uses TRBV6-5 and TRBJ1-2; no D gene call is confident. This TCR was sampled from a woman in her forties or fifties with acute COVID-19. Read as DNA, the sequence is TGTGCCAGCAGCTCGGACCGTGAGGGTGGCTACACCTTC. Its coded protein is CASSSDREGGYTF.